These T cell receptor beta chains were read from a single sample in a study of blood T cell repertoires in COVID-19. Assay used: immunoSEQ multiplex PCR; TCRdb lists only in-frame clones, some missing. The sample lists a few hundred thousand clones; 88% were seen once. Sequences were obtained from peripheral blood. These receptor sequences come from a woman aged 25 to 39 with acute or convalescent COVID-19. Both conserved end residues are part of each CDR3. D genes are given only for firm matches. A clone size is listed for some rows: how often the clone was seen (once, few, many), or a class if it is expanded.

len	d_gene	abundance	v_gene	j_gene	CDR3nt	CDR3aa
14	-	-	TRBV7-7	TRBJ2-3	TGTGCTAGCAGCTTAAGAACAGGCACAGATACGCAGTATTTT	CASSLRTGTDTQYF
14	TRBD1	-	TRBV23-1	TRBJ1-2	TGCGCCAGCACACGATCACAGGGGGCACGGGGCTACACCTTC	CASTRSQGARGYTF
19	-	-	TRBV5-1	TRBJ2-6	TGCGCCAGCAGCTTGGTTGGGATCCCCCTTAGGGGGGGGGCCAACGTCCTGACTTTC	CASSLVGIPLRGGANVLTF
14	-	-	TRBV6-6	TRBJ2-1	TGTGCCAGCAGGGAGCGGGCGGGGTACAATGAGCAGTTCTTC	CASRERAGYNEQFF
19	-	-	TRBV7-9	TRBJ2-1	TGTGCCAGCAGCTTAGTCGTCAGTCCGGGGAGCCCAGTATTCAATGAGCAGTTCTTC	CASSLVVSPGSPVFNEQFF
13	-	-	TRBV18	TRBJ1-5	TGTGCCAGCTCACCGGGGGGAAATCAGCCCCAGCATTTT	CASSPGGNQPQHF
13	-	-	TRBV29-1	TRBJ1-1	TGCAGCGTTGGATCCAGGGCGTTCGCTGAAGCTTTCTTT	CSVGSRAFAEAFF
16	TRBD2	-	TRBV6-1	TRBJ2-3	TGTGCCAGCAGTGACCAAGCGGGAGGATACACAGATACGCAGTATTTT	CASSDQAGGYTDTQYF
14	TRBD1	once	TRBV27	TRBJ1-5	TGTGCCAGCAGTTCTGACAGGGCGTATCAGCCCCAGCATTTT	CASSSDRAYQPQHF
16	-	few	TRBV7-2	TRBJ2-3	TGTGCCAGCAGCTTAGTTTCAGGGGTGGGTCCAGATACGCAGTATTTT	CASSLVSGVGPDTQYF
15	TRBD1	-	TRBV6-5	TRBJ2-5	TGTGCCAGCAGTTACTCGAAGACAGGGAAAGAGACCCAGTACTTC	CASSYSKTGKETQYF
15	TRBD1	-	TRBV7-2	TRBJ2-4	TGTGCCAGCAGCCAGGACAGGGGTGTATTAAACATTCAGTACTTC	CASSQDRGVLNIQYF
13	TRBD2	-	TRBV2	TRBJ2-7	TGTGCCAGCATTGCGGGAGACGCGTACGAGCAGTACTTC	CASIAGDAYEQYF
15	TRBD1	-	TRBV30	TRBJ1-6	TGTGCCTGGAGGGGCCCGGGACAGTATAATTCACCCCTCCACTTT	CAWRGPGQYNSPLHF
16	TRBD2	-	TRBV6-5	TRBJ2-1	TGTGCCAGCAGTTACCCTAGCGGGAGAAGTGGAAATGAGCAGTTCTTC	CASSYPSGRSGNEQFF
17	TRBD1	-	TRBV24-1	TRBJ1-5	TGTGCCACCAGTGATTTGCTGGACAGGGTAGGGAATCAGCCCCAGCATTTT	CATSDLLDRVGNQPQHF
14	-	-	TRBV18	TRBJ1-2	TGTGCCAGCTCACCCTTGGGCACTACGGGGGTTGACACCTTC	CASSPLGTTGVDTF
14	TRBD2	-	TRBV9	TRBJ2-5	TGTGCCAGCACGGGGGGAGGGCTCCAAGAGACCCAGTACTTC	CASTGGGLQETQYF
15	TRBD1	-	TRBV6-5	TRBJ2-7	TGTGCCAGCAGATTGGAGCAGGGGGCGTCATACGAGCAGTACTTC	CASRLEQGASYEQYF
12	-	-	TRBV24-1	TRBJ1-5	TGTGCCACCAGTGACCCAAATCAGCCCCAGCATTTT	CATSDPNQPQHF
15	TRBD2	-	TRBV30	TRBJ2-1	TGTGCCTGGGTTCATTTAGCGGGAGGGAACAATGAGCAGTTCTTC	CAWVHLAGGNNEQFF
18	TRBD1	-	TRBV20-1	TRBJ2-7	TGCAGTGCTAGTTGGGTCGGACAGGGGGAAGGGAGCTCCTACGAGCAGTACTTC	CSASWVGQGEGSSYEQYF
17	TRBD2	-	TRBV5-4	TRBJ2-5	TGTGCCAGCAGCCACATAGCGGGAGGGCCCTCGCAAGAGACCCAGTACTTC	CASSHIAGGPSQETQYF
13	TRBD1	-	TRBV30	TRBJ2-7	TGTGCCTGGAGTCTGACCGACAGGGTACAGCAGTACTTC	CAWSLTDRVQQYF
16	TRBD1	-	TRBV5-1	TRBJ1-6	TGCGCCAGCAGCTTGCGGGACAGGGGAGGGGATTCACCCCTCCACTTT	CASSLRDRGGDSPLHF
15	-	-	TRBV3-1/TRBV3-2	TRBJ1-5	TGTGCCAGCAGCCAATCGGAGTCGGGTAATCAGCCCCAGCATTTT	CASSQSESGNQPQHF
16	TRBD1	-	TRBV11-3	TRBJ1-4	TGTGCCAGCAGCTTAGGGACAGGAGGGATTGATGAAAAACTGTTTTTT	CASSLGTGGIDEKLFF
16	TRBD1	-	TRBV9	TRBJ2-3	TGTGCCAGCAGCGTTCGGACAGGGAGATTGAGAGATACGCAGTATTTT	CASSVRTGRLRDTQYF
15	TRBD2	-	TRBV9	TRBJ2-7	TGTGCCAGCAGCACCGGGACTAGCGGCTCCTACGAGCAGTACTTC	CASSTGTSGSYEQYF
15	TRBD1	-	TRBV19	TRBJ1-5	TGTGCCAGTAGTATAGGACAGGGAGGCAATCAGCCCCAGCATTTT	CASSIGQGGNQPQHF